The 32 T cell receptor beta chains given below trace back to one sample, sequenced in a study of cytomegalovirus exposure and HLA in healthy donors. The PCR made use of 60 Vbeta and 13 Jbeta primers. Profiled with immunoSEQ multiplex PCR; TCRdb holds only in-frame clones, not every one. The sample lists approximately 220,000 clones, around 83% occurring once. Sequencing was carried out using PBMCs. The receptors shown here come from a girl aged 10 to 17 in good health and CMV-seronegative.

The chain recombines TRBV4-3 with TRBJ2-3; 12 bases match TRBD2. The ends lost 0 bases at V and 2 bases at J; junction bases unmatched: 6. CDR3 length equals 18 residues. Germline V lookup: CDR1 LGHNA, CDR2 YSLEER. CDR3 amino acids: CASSQDSSGGGYTDTQYF. CDR3 DNA sequence: TGCGCCAGCAGCCAAGATTCTAGCGGGGGGGGTTACACAGATACGCAGTATTTT.

This chain uses TRBV4-1 with TRBJ1-1, with TRBD1 identical over 7 bases. The CDR3 extends over 17 amino acids. Per the germline V gene, CDR1 is MGHRA and CDR2 is YSYEKL. The ends lost 2 bases at V and 0 bases at J; junction bases unmatched: 9. The CDR3 DNA follows: TGCGCCAGCAGCCAACGAACGACCGGGACAGTGAACACTGAAGCTTTCTTT. Translated: CASSQRTTGTVNTEAFF.

The V call is TRBV30, the J call TRBJ1-1, with TRBD1 matching over 8 bases. CDR1 is GTSNPN and CDR2 is SVGIG in the germline V gene (reference sequence). Trimming cost V 4 bases and J 0 bases; bases outside gene matches: 13. The CDR3 loop spans 17 amino acids. DNA for the CDR3: TGTGCCTGGACCCGGTCAGGGGGCGCGGTCATGAACACTGAAGCTTTCTTT. This codes for CAWTRSGGAVMNTEAFF.

V gene TRBV7-9 combines with J gene TRBJ2-5, with 8 bases that match TRBD2. V was clipped by 4 bases and J by 2 bases; unmatched bases: 12. In germline, CDR1 is SEHNR, CDR2 FQNEAQ (reference sequence). The CDR3 consists of 17 residues. CDR3 DNA sequence: TGTGCCAGCAGCTCGTCCGGGACTAGTTTATTTCAAGAGACCCAGTACTTC. Translating it yields CASSSSGTSLFQETQYF.

The V and J genes are TRBV6-6 and TRBJ1-1; 7 nucleotides match TRBD1. CDR1 MNHNY and CDR2 SVGAGI come from the germline V gene (reference sequence). V trimming: 5 bases; J trimming: 1 base; junction bases outside the gene matches: 4. This CDR3 comprises 14 residues. The CDR3 reads CASSPTGPNTEAFF. CDR3 coding DNA: TGTGCCAGCAGTCCGACAGGGCCGAACACTGAAGCTTTCTTT.

The chain uses TRBV5-5 and TRBJ1-5; maybe TRBD1 (6 bases). V lost 4 bases and J lost 3, with 14 bases in between. This CDR3 has 15 residues. Germline-derived CDR1 and CDR2 are SGHKS and YYEKEE (reference sequence). This chain's CDR3 is CASSAVGHSNQPQHF. The CDR3 DNA is TGTGCCAGCAGCGCCGTGGGACATTCCAATCAGCCCCAGCATTTT. Together with reference TRBV5-5 and TRBJ1-5, the CDR3 gives the full variable domain: DAGVTQSPTHLIKTRGQQVTLRCSPISGHKSVSWYQQVLGQGPQFIFQYYEKEERGRGNFPDRFSARQFPNYSSELNVNALLLGDSALYLCASSAVGHSNQPQHFGDGTRLSIL.

V gene TRBV7-3 combines with J gene TRBJ2-3, with 15 bases identical to TRBD2. Germline V gene data show CDR1 as SGHTA and CDR2 as FQGTGA. The CDR3 is 16 residues long. The junction had 5 bases not matched to a gene; V was cut back by 5 bases and J by 5 bases. CDR3 in amino acids: CASSPGLAGGQDTQYF. The DNA for the CDR3 is TGTGCCAGCAGCCCCGGACTAGCGGGGGGGCAAGATACGCAGTATTTT.

This chain uses TRBV6-5 with TRBJ2-5; 10 bases line up with TRBD2. The V segment lost 8 bases and the J segment 5 bases; nucleotides outside the gene matches: 5. The CDR3 totals 13 residues. In germline, CDR1 is MNHEY, CDR2 SVGAGI. The CDR3 DNA reads TGTGCCAGCTCCTCGACTAGCGGGGAGACCCAGTACTTC. Amino acid sequence: CASSSTSGETQYF.

J is TRBJ1-2 and V is TRBV15; D ambiguous. Germline CDR1 and CDR2: LNHNV and YYDKDF (reference sequence). This CDR3 spans 15 amino acids. The V end lost 0 bases, the J end lost 2 bases, and 10 bases lay between the germline ends. CDR3 in amino acids: CATSRDFSENYGYTF. DNA for the CDR3: TGTGCCACCAGCAGAGATTTCTCGGAGAACTATGGCTACACCTTC. The full variable domain, its missing parts supplied by reference TRBV15 and TRBJ1-2, is DAMVIQNPRYQVTQFGKPVTLSCSQTLNHNVMYWYQQKSSQAPKLLFHYYDKDFNNEADTPDNFQSRRPNTSFCFLDIRSPGLGDTAMYLCATSRDFSENYGYTFGSGTRLTVV.

This clone was observed a single time. The V and J genes are TRBV7-2 and TRBJ2-1, with TRBD2 identical over 10 bases. Germline loops: CDR1 SGHTA, CDR2 FQGNSA. The CDR3 extends over 18 amino acids. After removal of 5 bases from V and 0 bases from J, the junction contained 10 bases not matched to a gene. CDR3 sequence: CASSHPRASGSSYNEQFF. The CDR3 DNA sequence: TGTGCCAGCAGCCACCCCAGGGCTAGCGGGAGCTCCTACAATGAGCAGTTCTTC.

In DNA form, the CDR3 reads TGCGCCAGCAGCCAAGCCCCGGGACAGGTTACGCATGAGCAGTTCTTC. Amino acid sequence: CASSQAPGQVTHEQFF. The chain joins TRBV4-3 to TRBJ2-1; TRBD1 matches at 8 bases. CDR3 size: 16 residues. The germline CDR1 and CDR2 sequences are LGHNA and YSLEER. The trim removed 1 base at V and 8 bases at J, leaving 10 bases unmatched.

The V and J genes are TRBV2 and TRBJ1-5; 8 bases are a match to TRBD1. The germline gives CDR1 SNHLY, CDR2 FYNNEI. V lost 8 bases, J lost 2 bases, and 2 bases stayed unmatched. CDR3 length: 13 residues. The CDR3 DNA follows: TGTGCCAGCGGACAGGGAGGCAATCAGCCCCAGCATTTT. Residues: CASGQGGNQPQHF.

The J gene is TRBJ1-2, the V gene TRBV5-1; TRBD1 aligns across 7 bases. The germline CDR1 and CDR2 sequences are SGHRS and YFSETQ. The ends lost 2 bases at V and 4 bases at J; junction bases unmatched: 2. CDR3 length: 13 amino acids. CDR3 in DNA: TGCGCCAGCAGCTTAGGGGACAGCTATGGCTACACCTTC. Its protein product is CASSLGDSYGYTF.

This chain joins TRBV5-4 and TRBJ1-2, with no clear D. Germline CDR1 and CDR2: SGHNT and YYREEE (reference sequence). V was clipped by 4 bases and J by 5 bases, with 12 bases between them. The CDR3 is 13 residues long. The CDR3 loop is CASSSDQLYGYTF. CDR3 DNA: TGTGCCAGCAGCAGCGACCAGCTTTATGGCTACACCTTC.

The sample holds a few counts of this clone. This chain links TRBV7-9 with TRBJ1-5; 7 bases match TRBD1. This CDR3 is built from 14 residues. The germline CDR1 and CDR2 sequences are SEHNR and FQNEAQ (reference sequence). The V segment lost 6 bases and the J segment 7 bases; nucleotides outside the gene matches: 9. The CDR3 reads CASSRTGVEQPQHF. The CDR3 DNA sequence: TGTGCCAGCAGTCGTACAGGGGTAGAACAGCCCCAGCATTTT. Full variable domain (rest looked up from reference TRBV7-9 and TRBJ1-5): DTGVSQNPRHKITKRGQNVTFRCDPISEHNRLYWYRQTLGQGPEFLTYFQNEAQLEKSRLLSDRFSAERPKGSFSTLEIQRTEQGDSAMYLCASSRTGVEQPQHFGDGTRLSIL.

The J gene is TRBJ1-2, the V gene TRBV28; 12 bases fit TRBD1. Trimming took 5 bases from V and 3 from J; bases not matched to a gene: 10. The CDR3 has 17 amino acids. CDR1 is MDHEN, CDR2 SYDVKM, per germline. The CDR3 region is CASSLGTGGSPYYGYTF. The CDR3 DNA is TGTGCCAGCAGTCTGGGGACAGGGGGCTCCCCTTACTATGGCTACACCTTC.

This clone was recorded a few times. The V gene is TRBV14, the J gene TRBJ1-1, with D tentatively TRBD1 (5 bases). The CDR3 is 15 amino acids. V was trimmed by 4 bases and J by 8 bases, leaving 20 bases between them. CDR1 is SGHDN and CDR2 is FVKESK in the germline V gene. CDR3 protein: CASSRTGFDPLEAFF. The CDR3 DNA is TGTGCCAGCAGCCGTACAGGCTTTGACCCACTCGAAGCTTTCTTT. Complete variable domain (other parts from reference TRBV14 and TRBJ1-1): EAGVTQFPSHSVIEKGQTVTLRCDPISGHDNLYWYRRVMGKEIKFLLHFVKESKQDESGMPNNRFLAERTGGTYSTLKVQPAELEDSGVYFCASSRTGFDPLEAFFGQGTRLTVV.

The chain employs TRBV4-1 and TRBJ2-3, with 7 bases lining up with TRBD1. CDR1 and CDR2 from the germline V gene are MGHRA and YSYEKL. The CDR3 totals 18 residues. Trimming at V came to 1 base and at J to 0 bases, leaving 10 bases not matched to a gene. In DNA, the CDR3 is TGCGCCAGCAGCCAAGTAGGCCGGACAGGCTTAAGCACAGATACGCAGTATTTT. Translation: CASSQVGRTGLSTDTQYF.

This CDR3 is CASSWSGTGGETQYF. The CDR3 DNA is TGCGCCAGCAGCTGGTCCGGGACAGGAGGGGAGACCCAGTACTTC. The chain recombines TRBV5-1 with TRBJ2-5; 8 nucleotides align to TRBD1. The CDR3 spans 15 residues. Germline values: CDR1 SGHRS, CDR2 YFSETQ. Trimming cost V 3 bases and J 5 bases; bases outside gene matches: 9. Filled out from reference TRBV5-1 and TRBJ2-5, the complete variable domain reads KAGVTQTPRYLIKTRGQQVTLSCSPISGHRSVSWYQQTPGQGLQFLFEYFSETQRNKGNFPGRFSGRQFSNSRSEMNVSTLELGDSALYLCASSWSGTGGETQYFGPGTRLLVL.

This rearrangement joins TRBV14 to TRBJ1-1, with a weak D call TRBD1 (5 bases). Germline lookup yields CDR1 SGHDN and CDR2 FVKESK. This CDR3 comprises 13 residues. The V end was cut by 4 bases, the J end by 10 bases, with 16 bases between. The CDR3 reads CASSPSSRVRAFF. CDR3 in DNA: TGTGCCAGCAGCCCTTCTTCCAGGGTTCGAGCTTTCTTT.

The genes are TRBV7-6 and TRBJ1-1, with D maybe TRBD1 (5 bases). The V gene's germline CDR1 is SGHVS and CDR2 FNYEAQ. Between the trimmed V and J ends, which lost 4 bases and 4 bases, there was a span of 13 bases. The CDR3 has 14 residues. For the CDR3, the DNA is TGTGCCAGCAGCTGGCAGTCCGGGGGCACTGAAGCTTTCTTT. Translating it yields CASSWQSGGTEAFF.

This clone was observed a handful of times. The V and J genes are TRBV12-5 and TRBJ2-7; D remains ambiguous. Looked up from germline, CDR1 is LGHNT and CDR2 is FRNRAP. The V gene lost 5 bases and the J gene lost 2 bases, with 10 bases spanning the gap. The CDR3 runs 13 residues. Here the CDR3 reads CASGTRGTYEQYF. DNA for the CDR3: TGTGCTAGTGGTACCCGCGGCACCTACGAGCAGTACTTC.

The chain links TRBV25-1 to TRBJ1-3; D is uncertain. V was pared by 4 bases and J by 0 bases, with 13 bases between. CDR1 MGHDK and CDR2 SYGVNS come from the germline V gene. The CDR3 totals 16 residues. The CDR3 region has the DNA TGTGCCAGCAGTGGACCCGACACCTACTCTGGAAACACCATATATTTT. Residues: CASSGPDTYSGNTIYF.

The J gene is TRBJ2-5, the V gene TRBV7-3, with a possible D match to TRBD2 (5 bases). Trimming stripped 1 base from V and 7 bases from J, with 16 bases between. Germline CDR1 and CDR2: SGHTA and FQGTGA. This CDR3 is 15 amino acids long. The chain's CDR3 is CASSLKSGPTGTQYF. CDR3 in DNA: TGTGCCAGCAGCTTAAAAAGCGGACCCACTGGGACCCAGTACTTC.

The V gene is TRBV27, the J gene TRBJ1-6; 7 bases agree with TRBD1. The J segment lost 9 bases and the V segment lost 2 bases, leaving 7 bases of the junction unmatched. The CDR3 totals 15 residues. Germline CDR1 and CDR2: MNHEY and SMNVEV (reference sequence). The CDR3 DNA is TGTGCCAGCAGTTTACACACAGGGGCAGGTTCACCCCTCCACTTT. Encoded protein: CASSLHTGAGSPLHF.

This clone was found once. The J gene is TRBJ2-1, the V gene TRBV25-1; possibly TRBD1 for D (6 bases). Germline CDR1 MGHDK, CDR2 SYGVNS. This CDR3 contains 17 residues. The ends were cut back, 3 bases at V and 9 bases at J, with 24 bases in the middle. In DNA, the CDR3 is TGTGCCAGCAGTGATTACATGCGGCAGGGGTCTGGGGCTGAGCAGTTCTTC. Translation: CASSDYMRQGSGAEQFF.

The genes are TRBV18 and TRBJ2-4; a weak D match, TRBD1 (5 bases). Looked up from germline, CDR1 is KGHSH and CDR2 is LQKENI. CDR3 length equals 16 residues. V was pared by 3 bases and J by 4 bases, with 16 bases between. The CDR3 loop is CASSPPQGAQKNIQYF. The CDR3 nucleotides are TGTGCCAGCTCACCGCCCCAGGGCGCCCAAAAAAACATTCAGTACTTC.

J is TRBJ1-1 and V is TRBV7-9, with D uncertain. Deletions cut 1 base from V and 7 bases from J, with 7 bases between. The V gene's germline CDR1 is SEHNR and CDR2 FQNEAQ (reference sequence). CDR3 length: 12 amino acids. For the CDR3, the DNA is TGTGCCAGCAGCTTAGTGGCAGGTGAAGCTTTCTTT. Protein sequence: CASSLVAGEAFF.

The rearrangement joins TRBV27 to TRBJ1-2, with a weak D call TRBD1 (5 bases). The CDR3 spans 14 residues. Germline assignment: CDR1 MNHEY and CDR2 SMNVEV (reference sequence). Trimming removed 6 bases from V and 2 bases from J, with 13 bases in between. The CDR3 protein is CASSLRQPNYGYTF. The CDR3 region has the DNA TGTGCCAGCAGCCTCAGACAGCCCAACTATGGCTACACCTTC.

The chain uses TRBV28 and TRBJ1-2; D uncertain. The CDR3 has 14 amino acids. The V gene lost 0 bases and the J gene lost 4 bases, with 9 bases spanning the gap. Germline V lookup: CDR1 MDHEN, CDR2 SYDVKM. This CDR3 is CASSLWQSSYGYTF. The CDR3 DNA follows: TGTGCCAGCAGTTTATGGCAGTCAAGCTATGGCTACACCTTC.

The chain has TRBV7-6 and TRBJ2-1; TRBD2 might be the D (6 bases). CDR1 SGHVS and CDR2 FNYEAQ come from the germline V gene. The CDR3 loop spans 18 amino acids. V was shortened by 4 bases and J by 0 bases, with 19 bases between the two germline ends. Here the CDR3 reads CASSSSAGELSSYNEQFF. The CDR3 coding sequence is TGTGCCAGCAGCTCCTCAGCGGGCGAACTTAGCTCCTACAATGAGCAGTTCTTC.

The genes are TRBV28 and TRBJ1-1; 7 bases match TRBD1. The length of the CDR3 is 15 residues. Germline V CDR1 and CDR2: MDHEN, SYDVKM. With V trimmed by 4 bases and J by 6 bases, 11 bases remained unmatched. The CDR3 is CASSSPHRGVAEAFF. The CDR3, as DNA: TGTGCCAGCAGTTCCCCGCACAGGGGTGTAGCTGAAGCTTTCTTT.